The clone carrying this T cell receptor (beta chain) has only a few counts. These data belong to a study of response to subunit inactivated influenza vaccine. Germline V CDR1 and CDR2: SGHRS, YFSETQ. With V trimmed by 5 bases and J by 5 bases, 4 bases remained unmatched. This CDR3 comprises 13 residues. TCRdb re-called the RT-PCR reads through MiXCR, storing one row per CDR3 protein. Of roughly 570,000 distinct CDR3 sequences listed, around 13% were seen once; the top ten hold approximately 10%. The sample consisted of PBMCs from blood, taken 11 to 12 days after vaccination. The chain is built from TRBV5-1 and TRBJ1-3, with TRBD1 matching over 7 bases. The sequence derives from a man aged 45 to 65 who received an inactivated influenza vaccine. The CDR3, as DNA: TGCGCCAGCAGTGGACAGGACCGAAACACCATATATTTT. Translation gives CASSGQDRNTIYF. Based on the CDR3 plus reference TRBV5-1 and TRBJ1-3, the full variable domain is KAGVTQTPRYLIKTRGQQVTLSCSPISGHRSVSWYQQTPGQGLQFLFEYFSETQRNKGNFPGRFSGRQFSNSRSEMNVSTLELGDSALYLCASSGQDRNTIYFGEGSWLTVV.